The rows below give T cell receptor beta chains drawn from one sample of a study of shared clonotypes between healthy human individuals. The assay was immunoSEQ multiplex PCR, and TCRdb's table has in-frame clones only and misses some. The sample has around 2,000,000 clones; roughly 91% are singletons. The sequencing input was naive CD8+ T cells from PBMCs. Every receptor here comes from a man between 18 and 29 years old in good health. Some clones in this sample may be carry-over from other donors' samples. Both conserved end residues are trimmed from each CDR3. Clone sizes are given selectively: once, few, many, or a class where the clone is expanded.

clone_size	v_call	cdr3_aa
NA	TRBV14	ASSQDRAGLNIQY
NA	TRBV5-1	ASSLESGEAF
NA	TRBV2	ASSPRLTSGPTDTQY
NA	TRBV7-7	ASSSDRAPYEQY
NA	TRBV7-5	ARSRKGGTTNTEAF
once	TRBV18	ASSPPWGLGRNTEAF
NA	TRBV27	ASSLGPAIYEQY
NA	TRBV4-2	ADPTWRDRSYEQY
few	TRBV10-3	AITDRGDEQY
few	TRBV2	ASTKPVQGLEGYT
few	TRBV9	ASSVTGSWVNEQF
NA	TRBV9	ASSVGEDLQETQY
NA	TRBV27	ASSPLSSYEQY
NA	TRBV6-5	ASSYSAGLLFEQY
NA	TRBV19	ASSTTKGRDNQPQH
few	TRBV29-1	SSLGGEEVAF
once	TRBV9	ASSPDPSSYEQY
NA	TRBV7-3	ASSLVGSGSYEQY
NA	TRBV7-8	ASSRNRDLNQPQH
NA	TRBV4-1	ASGQGATIYNEQF
NA	TRBV7-9	ASSLAPSGRSNNEQF
NA	TRBV7-9	ASSPQGAARYEQY
NA	TRBV5-1	ASSSDRDRVWGLAEAF
NA	TRBV28	ASSFIRPPLH
NA	TRBV27	ASSLSSETIYGYT
NA	TRBV7-2	ASTPSGTDTQY
NA	TRBV7-9	ASSSGLAGLISYNEQF
NA	TRBV15	ATGGGSRPGELF
NA	TRBV5-6	ASSFRYIHYEQY
NA	TRBV19	ASTAGRTYNEQF
NA	TRBV4-1	ASSQARTGAQNTEAF
NA	TRBV7-6	ASSLSSLAGDDTGELF
NA	TRBV2	ASTIGTVVDEQF
once	TRBV19	ASSFTGVQNEKLF
once	TRBV9	ASSVGGGVGAEAF
NA	TRBV4-1	ASSQAVGGAPVEQY
NA	TRBV7-3	ASSHGQGPYNEQF
NA	TRBV4-3	ASSLRYRLSNQPQH
NA	TRBV9	ASSVGTLSSYNEQF
NA	TRBV7-3	ASSQRGVGQETQY
NA	TRBV6-6	ASRTGGSGTGELF
NA	TRBV5-1	ASSLNLGQGTYEQY
NA	TRBV27	ASSPSVGTENYEQY
NA	TRBV15	ATSKGSGYTEAF
NA	TRBV5-1	ASRWTGGEQY
NA	TRBV7-9	ASSLAEGQETQY
NA	TRBV29-1	SVQIGGFGYNEQF
NA	TRBV15	ATVGPLNEKLF
NA	TRBV30	AWTRWTPGGYEQY